Shown below are 27 T cell receptor beta chains from a single sample sequenced in a study of shared clonotypes between healthy human individuals. Assay: immunoSEQ multiplex PCR; the TCRdb copy retains only in-frame clones and omits some. The table shows some 2 million clones, with 85% to 95% occurring only once. Naivety among CD8 cells was defined by CD45RO negativity and positive CCR7 selection, thereby excluding terminally differentiated effector memory CD45RA+ cells. The sequenced sample consisted of naive CD8+ T cells sorted from blood. The receptor set was obtained from a young man in good health.

The chain joins TRBV28 to TRBJ1-1; weak D call: TRBD1 (5 bases). CDR3 size: 16 residues. The germline V gene encodes CDR1 MDHEN and CDR2 SYDVKM. V gave up 1 base and J gave up 3 bases, with 15 bases separating them. DNA of the CDR3: TGTGCCAGCAGTTTATATGGGGCCTCTCCCGACACTGAAGCTTTCTTT. Translation gives CASSLYGASPDTEAFF.

This chain connects TRBV27 to TRBJ1-1; possibly TRBD1 for D (6 bases). Germline CDR1 MNHEY, CDR2 SMNVEV (reference sequence). Trimming left V 8 bases short and J 4 bases short, with 17 bases between. This CDR3 region has 14 residues. The CDR3 here is CASRSGGGVTEAFF. The CDR3 DNA reads TGTGCCAGCCGATCGGGAGGGGGGGTCACTGAAGCTTTCTTT.

The chain combines TRBV2 with TRBJ1-1, with D perhaps matching TRBD1 (6 bases). This CDR3 comprises 13 residues. Germline values: CDR1 SNHLY, CDR2 FYNNEI. Trimming removed 6 bases at V and 4 bases at J, with 12 bases between. This CDR3 reads CASRGQGSTEAFF. For the CDR3, the DNA is TGTGCCAGCAGGGGTCAGGGGTCCACTGAAGCTTTCTTT.

The CDR3 spells CASIDVNTEAFF. CDR3 DNA: TGTGCCAGCATCGATGTGAACACTGAAGCTTTCTTT. V gene TRBV28 combines with J gene TRBJ1-1; D is unresolved. The V end was cut by 7 bases, the J end by 0 bases, with 6 bases between. Germline V gene data show CDR1 as MDHEN and CDR2 as SYDVKM. This CDR3 comprises 12 residues.

V and J are TRBV5-6 and TRBJ1-1; D might be TRBD1 (5 bases). This CDR3 has 14 residues. V was cut by 5 bases and J by 1 base, with 12 bases left in between. Germline CDR1 SGHDT, CDR2 YYEEEE. CDR3 in DNA: TGTGCCAGCAGAGGGTGGGGCTCGAACACTGAAGCTTTCTTT. It specifies CASRGWGSNTEAFF.

This chain joins TRBV19 and TRBJ2-7, with D hard to call. The germline gives CDR1 LNHDA, CDR2 SQIVND (reference sequence). The CDR3 spans 15 residues. Trimming removed 3 bases at V and 3 bases at J, with 15 bases between. CDR3 sequence reads: CASSIDLSGYYEQYF. In DNA, the CDR3 is TGTGCCAGTAGTATCGACCTATCGGGCTACTACGAGCAGTACTTC.

This clone has a single count. The chain carries TRBV13 and TRBJ2-7; 10 bases fit TRBD2. This CDR3 region has 15 residues. The V gene's germline CDR1 is PRHDT and CDR2 FYEKMQ (reference sequence). V gave up 4 bases and J gave up 4 bases; unmatched junction bases: 7. The CDR3 is CASSYPAGGPYEQYF. CDR3 DNA: TGTGCCAGCAGCTACCCAGCGGGAGGGCCTTACGAGCAGTACTTC.

The J gene is TRBJ1-5, the V gene TRBV19, with 7 bases lining up with TRBD1. CDR3 length: 15 residues. The V segment lost 4 bases and the J segment 5 bases; nucleotides outside the gene matches: 8. The germline V gene encodes CDR1 LNHDA and CDR2 SQIVND (reference sequence). CDR3 sequence: CASSNQAGGHQPQHF. The CDR3 DNA is TGTGCCAGTAGTAACCAAGCAGGGGGACATCAGCCCCAGCATTTT.

Regarding this clone: Other DNA sequences of this sample code for an identical CDR3. The rearrangement uses TRBV5-8 and TRBJ2-7; the D gene is possibly TRBD1 (6 bases). The CDR3 sequence is 13 residues long. Germline V gene data show CDR1 as SGHTS and CDR2 as YDEGEE. Trimming shortened V by 4 bases and J by 1 base, and 9 bases separated the two germline ends. The CDR3 protein is CASSLQGSYEQYF. CDR3 nucleotide sequence: TGTGCCAGCAGCCTACAGGGTTCCTACGAGCAGTACTTC.

This rearrangement joins TRBV6-6 to TRBJ1-2, with D maybe TRBD1 (5 bases). This CDR3 has 14 residues. V dropped 9 bases and J dropped 2 bases, with 16 bases sitting between them. The germline V gene encodes CDR1 MNHNY and CDR2 SVGAGI (reference sequence). The CDR3 sequence: CASCPMGENYGYTF. The CDR3 region has the DNA TGTGCCAGTTGTCCGATGGGGGAGAACTATGGCTACACCTTC.

The gene calls are TRBV27 and TRBJ2-3; TRBD1 is a possible D gene (6 bases). This CDR3 has 16 residues. Germline V CDR1 and CDR2: MNHEY, SMNVEV (reference sequence). The V and J ends lost 1 base and 4 bases respectively, with 15 bases between them. The CDR3 nucleotides are TGTGCCAGCAGTTTATTGAGGGGGACGGGCTCAGATACGCAGTATTTT. Amino acids: CASSLLRGTGSDTQYF.

CDR3 nucleotide sequence: TGTGCCAGCAGCTTAGGAGCCAACAACCGGCCCCAGCATTTT. Translating gives CASSLGANNRPQHF. The V call is TRBV7-8, the J call TRBJ1-5; D remains unclear. CDR1 and CDR2 (germline): SGHVS, FQNEAQ. The CDR3 consists of 14 residues. The V and J ends lost 1 base and 9 bases respectively, with 13 bases between them.

This clone came up once. The rearrangement uses TRBV5-1 and TRBJ2-7; TRBD2 matches 13 bases. The V gene's germline CDR1 is SGHRS and CDR2 YFSETQ. This CDR3 region has 17 residues. J was trimmed by 5 bases and V by 3 bases; bases with no gene match: 11. This CDR3 is CASSSTTSGRAPNEQYF. CDR3 coding DNA: TGCGCCAGCAGCTCTACCACTAGCGGGAGGGCCCCCAACGAGCAGTACTTC.

V is TRBV30 and J is TRBJ1-4, with TRBD1 identical over 9 bases. CDR1 is GTSNPN and CDR2 is SVGIG in the germline V gene (reference sequence). The CDR3 runs to 14 residues. Trimming removed 5 bases from V and 4 bases from J; junction bases left unmatched: 5. CDR3 region: CAWGPGQGNEKLFF. In DNA form, the CDR3 reads TGTGCCTGGGGTCCGGGACAGGGTAATGAAAAACTGTTTTTT.

This rearrangement joins TRBV27 to TRBJ1-5, with no clear D. Trimming pared 7 bases from V and 0 bases from J, leaving 16 bases between. Germline V lookup: CDR1 MNHEY, CDR2 SMNVEV (reference sequence). This CDR3 has 16 residues. The CDR3: CASNTAWSCSNQPQHF. The CDR3 DNA reads TGTGCCAGCAACACTGCGTGGAGTTGTAGCAATCAGCCCCAGCATTTT.

CDR3 sequence (DNA): TGTGCCAGCAGGTCGACAGGGTGGGATACGCAGTATTTT. It yields the protein CASRSTGWDTQYF. V and J are TRBV6-6 and TRBJ2-3; 7 nucleotides align to TRBD1. Germline V gives CDR1 MNHNY, CDR2 SVGAGI (reference sequence). This CDR3 contains 13 residues. J gave up 6 bases and V 6 bases, and 6 bases lay outside the gene matches.

The V gene is TRBV4-2, the J gene TRBJ1-2; TRBD1 agrees at 7 bases. The CDR3 runs to 16 residues. V was clipped by 0 bases and J by 6 bases; unmatched bases: 10. CDR1 LGHNA and CDR2 YNFKEQ come from the germline V gene. CDR3 residues: CASSQETTGVGNGYTF. The CDR3 DNA follows: TGTGCCAGCAGCCAAGAGACAACAGGGGTTGGGAATGGCTACACCTTC.

This sequence joins TRBV7-6 and TRBJ1-1, with D unresolved. The CDR3 loop spans 15 amino acids. Germline V lookup: CDR1 SGHVS, CDR2 FNYEAQ. V lost 0 bases and J lost 1, with 9 bases in between. CDR3 sequence: CASSLAKSGNTEAFF. In DNA form, the CDR3 reads TGTGCCAGCAGCTTAGCCAAATCAGGGAACACTGAAGCTTTCTTT.

The chain joins TRBV28 to TRBJ2-5; a weak D match, TRBD2 (5 bases). CDR3 length: 16 amino acids. Germline V gene sequence: CDR1 MDHEN, CDR2 SYDVKM. The V gene lost 3 bases and the J gene lost 3 bases, with 17 bases spanning the gap. The CDR3 protein is CASSFVERAGKETQYF. CDR3 in DNA: TGTGCCAGCAGTTTCGTAGAACGGGCCGGGAAAGAGACCCAGTACTTC.

A word on this clone: The same CDR3 is also encoded by other DNA sequences in this sample. V gene TRBV11-2 combines with J gene TRBJ2-7, with 7 bases lining up with TRBD1. V lost 6 bases to trimming and J lost 5 bases; unmatched junction nucleotides: 1. Germline CDR1 is SGHAT and CDR2 is FQNNGV. The CDR3 is made up of 11 amino acids. CDR3 DNA sequence: TGTGCCAGCAGTCAGGGGGACGAGCAGTACTTC. Its translation: CASSQGDEQYF.

The chain uses TRBV19 and TRBJ1-4; D ambiguous. CDR3 length: 17 amino acids. Germline V gene data show CDR1 as LNHDA and CDR2 as SQIVND (reference sequence). V was shortened by 0 bases and J by 5 bases, with 16 bases between the two germline ends. CDR3 residues: CASSIDLETGPNEKLFF. CDR3 sequence (DNA): TGTGCCAGTAGTATAGATCTAGAGACCGGACCGAATGAAAAACTGTTTTTT.

This clone was counted between two and nine times. Other DNA sequences in this sample translate to the same CDR3. The chain joins TRBV9 to TRBJ2-1; D remains unclear. Trimming cost V 0 bases and J 1 base, with 5 bases left between them. This CDR3 region has 14 residues. Per germline, CDR1 SGDLS and CDR2 YYNGEE. The CDR3 here is CASSVGGSYNEQFF. For the CDR3, the DNA is TGTGCCAGCAGCGTAGGGGGTTCCTACAATGAGCAGTTCTTC.

This chain links TRBV9 with TRBJ2-7; 8 positions agree with TRBD1. CDR3 length: 17 amino acids. Losses at the gene ends were 0 bases for V and 4 bases for J; bases not matched to a gene: 12. Per the germline V gene, CDR1 is SGDLS and CDR2 is YYNGEE. The CDR3 DNA reads as TGTGCCAGCAGCGTAGACGAGCTGACAGGGGTAGCTTACGAGCAGTACTTC. Protein: CASSVDELTGVAYEQYF.

This chain uses TRBV7-8 with TRBJ2-3, with no clear D. In germline, CDR1 is SGHVS, CDR2 FQNEAQ. V lost 5 bases, J lost 6 bases, and 18 bases lay in between. The CDR3 runs to 15 residues. CDR3 sequence: CASSPLISQRDTQYF. The CDR3 DNA sequence: TGTGCCAGCAGCCCACTAATTTCCCAGAGGGATACGCAGTATTTT.

The V call is TRBV5-8, the J call TRBJ2-1; perhaps D is TRBD1 or TRBD2 (6 bases each). Germline loops: CDR1 SGHTS, CDR2 YDEGEE. The CDR3 spans 11 residues. The V and J ends lost 10 bases and 10 bases respectively, with 15 bases between them. The CDR3 sequence is CAPLPGAEQFF. CDR3 DNA: TGTGCCCCCCTCCCGGGGGCGGAGCAGTTCTTC.

J is TRBJ1-1 and V is TRBV13; D perhaps matches TRBD1 (5 bases). The CDR3 totals 14 residues. Trimming left V 3 bases short and J 10 bases short, with 18 bases between. Germline CDR1 reads PRHDT; CDR2 reads FYEKMQ (reference sequence). This CDR3 is CASSLGDSAEGAFF. As DNA, the CDR3 is TGTGCCAGCAGCTTGGGTGACAGCGCCGAAGGAGCTTTCTTT.

The gene calls are TRBV30 and TRBJ2-7, with D perhaps matching TRBD2 (7 bases). This CDR3 has 13 amino acids. V was trimmed by 8 bases and J by 2 bases, leaving 16 bases between them. The germline CDR1 and CDR2 sequences are GTSNPN and SVGIG (reference sequence). The CDR3 spells CARGGIQTYEQYF. As DNA, the CDR3 is TGTGCCCGCGGGGGCATCCAAACCTACGAGCAGTACTTC. Based on the CDR3 plus reference TRBV30 and TRBJ2-7, the full variable domain is SQTIHQWPATLVQPVGSPLSLECTVEGTSNPNLYWYRQAAGRGLQLLFYSVGIGQISSEVPQNLSASRPQDRQFILSSKKLLLSDSGFYLCARGGIQTYEQYFGPGTRLTVT.